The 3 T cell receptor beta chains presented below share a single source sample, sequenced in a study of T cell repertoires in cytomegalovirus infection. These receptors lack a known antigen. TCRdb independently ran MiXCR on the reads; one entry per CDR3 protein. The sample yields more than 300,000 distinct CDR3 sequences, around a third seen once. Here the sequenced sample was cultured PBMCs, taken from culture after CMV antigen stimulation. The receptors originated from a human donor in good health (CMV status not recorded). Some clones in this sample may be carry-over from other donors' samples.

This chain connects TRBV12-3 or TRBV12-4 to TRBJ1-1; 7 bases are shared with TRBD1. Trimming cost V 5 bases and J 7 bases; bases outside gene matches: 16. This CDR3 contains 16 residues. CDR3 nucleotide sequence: TGTGCCAGCAGTCCCCCGTTCGGCAGGGGGAGTGGTGAAGCTTTCTTT. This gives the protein CASSPPFGRGSGEAFF.

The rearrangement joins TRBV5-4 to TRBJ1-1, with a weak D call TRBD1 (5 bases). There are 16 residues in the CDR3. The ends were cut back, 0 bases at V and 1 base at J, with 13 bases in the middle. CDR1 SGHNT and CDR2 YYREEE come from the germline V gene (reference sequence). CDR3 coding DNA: TGTGCCAGCAGCTTGGCGGGGGATATACCGAACACTGAAGCTTTCTTT. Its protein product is CASSLAGDIPNTEAFF.

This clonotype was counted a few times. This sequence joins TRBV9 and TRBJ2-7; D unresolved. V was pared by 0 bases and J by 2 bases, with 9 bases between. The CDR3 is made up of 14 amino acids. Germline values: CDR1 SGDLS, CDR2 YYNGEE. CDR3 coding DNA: TGTGCCAGCAGCGTAGATGGCGGAGCCTACGAGCAGTACTTC. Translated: CASSVDGGAYEQYF. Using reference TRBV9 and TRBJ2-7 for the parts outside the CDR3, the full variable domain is DSGVTQTPKHLITATGQRVTLRCSPRSGDLSVYWYQQSLDQGLQFLIQYYNGEERAKGNILERFSAQQFPDLHSELNLSSLELGDSALYFCASSVDGGAYEQYFGPGTRLTVT.